This T cell receptor (beta chain) was identified during a study of graft-versus-host responses after intestinal transplantation. About 200,000 CFSE-labeled responder cells were plated with about 200,000 irradiated, violet-dye-labeled stimulator cells. J lost 6 bases, V lost 4 bases, and 12 bases had no gene match. The length of the CDR3 is 15 residues. Per the germline V gene, CDR1 is SGDLS and CDR2 is YYNGEE. This clone was recorded a few times. Sequenced by immunoSEQ multiplex PCR; TCRdb stores in-frame clones only, minus some. This sample has tens of thousands of clones, with about 35% found just once.

This rearrangement joins TRBV9 to TRBJ1-2, with 7 bases lining up with TRBD1. This specimen was alloreactive CD8+ T cells from a mixed lymphocyte reaction culture, taken before intestinal transplant. Subset: CFSE-low proliferating T cells sorted from roughly six-day pre-transplant mixed lymphocyte reaction (GvH or HvG direction). The clonotype was recovered from a human patient who received an intestinal transplant. CDR3: CASSRGTDQGNGYTF. CDR3 in DNA: TGTGCCAGCAGCAGAGGGACAGACCAAGGAAATGGCTACACCTTC.